These 14 T cell receptor beta chains were sequenced from one sample in a study of radiation and T cells in renal cell carcinoma. Profiled with immunoSEQ multiplex PCR; TCRdb holds only in-frame clones, not every one. The top ten hold around 3% of the sample, which has 100,000 to 150,000 clones, roughly 85% seen once. Time point of the sample: baseline pretreatment blood. Treatment: 15 Gy SBRT to primary tumor, nephrectomy 4 weeks later. Source: blood, taken from a patient whose treatment included radiotherapy and nephrectomy. These receptor sequences come from an older woman with renal cell carcinoma.

The chain employs TRBV6-1 and TRBJ2-2, with TRBD1 matching over 9 bases. Unmatched junction bases numbered 5, after V lost 7 bases and J lost 5 bases. The CDR3 is 14 residues long. The germline CDR1 and CDR2 sequences are MNHNS and SASEGT. For the CDR3, the DNA is TGTGCCAGCATAGAGACAGGGGGTACCGGGGAGCTGTTTTTT. Protein sequence: CASIETGGTGELFF.

CDR3 bases: TGTGCCAGCAACTGGGAGTCCTATGGCTACACCTTC. Protein product: CASNWESYGYTF. The chain links TRBV5-6 to TRBJ1-2, with D hard to call. The ends were cut back, 6 bases at V and 4 bases at J, with 10 bases in the middle. This CDR3 region has 12 residues. In germline, CDR1 is SGHDT, CDR2 YYEEEE.

The V gene is TRBV6-6, the J gene TRBJ2-2, with D tentatively TRBD1 or TRBD2 (6 bases each). Looked up from germline, CDR1 is MNHNY and CDR2 is SVGAGI (reference sequence). The CDR3 is made up of 14 amino acids. Between the trimmed V and J ends, which lost 7 bases and 3 bases, there was a span of 12 bases. The CDR3 here is CASTNREDTGELFF. CDR3 in DNA: TGTGCCAGCACGAACAGGGAGGACACCGGGGAGCTGTTTTTT.

This clone was seen only a few times. V is TRBV2 and J is TRBJ2-7; possibly TRBD1 for D (6 bases). CDR1 is SNHLY and CDR2 is FYNNEI in the germline V gene. V gave up 10 bases and J gave up 5 bases, with 21 bases separating them. The CDR3 is 14 amino acids. The CDR3 loop is CATKRNRDGHEQYF. The CDR3 bases are TGTGCCACCAAAAGGAACAGGGATGGGCACGAGCAGTACTTC.

The V and J genes are TRBV7-2 and TRBJ2-3, with D unresolved. Trimming cost V 2 bases and J 2 bases, with 8 bases left between them. The CDR3 length is 14 residues. Germline-derived CDR1 and CDR2 are SGHTA and FQGNSA. The CDR3: CASSLSRVTDTQYF. The CDR3 DNA follows: TGTGCCAGCAGCTTAAGTAGGGTCACAGATACGCAGTATTTT.

This clone was seen only a few times. The rearrangement uses TRBV25-1 and TRBJ1-4, with TRBD1 as a possible D gene (5 bases). Trimming pared 1 base from V and 8 bases from J, leaving 14 bases between. The CDR3 loop spans 15 amino acids. Germline V lookup: CDR1 MGHDK, CDR2 SYGVNS. CDR3 sequence (DNA): TGTGCCAGCAGTGAATCCGAAGGGGTTAGGGAAAAACTGTTTTTT. Encoded protein: CASSESEGVREKLFF. The full variable domain, in which reference TRBV25-1 and TRBJ1-4 provide the parts outside the CDR3, is EADIYQTPRYLVIGTGKKITLECSQTMGHDKMYWYQQDPGMELHLIHYSYGVNSTEKGDLSSESTVSRIRTEHFPLTLESARPSHTSQYLCASSESEGVREKLFFGSGTQLSVL.

This CDR3 reads CASSEGGRGDEKLFF. DNA of the CDR3: TGCGCCAGCAGTGAGGGTGGCAGGGGCGATGAAAAACTGTTTTTT. V usage is TRBV10-1 and J usage is TRBJ1-4, with D possibly being TRBD1 (6 bases). V lost 2 bases, J lost 6 bases, and 13 bases lay in between. The CDR3 extends over 15 amino acids. Germline assignment: CDR1 WNHNN and CDR2 SYGVQD (reference sequence).

This chain links TRBV5-6 with TRBJ1-6; D is perhaps TRBD1 (5 bases). Germline lookup yields CDR1 SGHDT and CDR2 YYEEEE. CDR3 length equals 15 residues. Trimming removed 2 bases at V and 3 bases at J, with 9 bases between. CDR3: CASSFEGLYNSPLHF. In nucleotides, the CDR3 is TGTGCCAGCAGCTTCGAGGGGCTCTATAATTCACCCCTCCACTTT.

The V gene is TRBV5-1, the J gene TRBJ2-2; 10 bases map to TRBD1. This CDR3 is built from 15 residues. V was clipped by 5 bases and J by 1 base; unmatched bases: 2. Per germline, CDR1 SGHRS and CDR2 YFSETQ. CDR3 residues: CASRRTGGNTGELFF. The CDR3 DNA reads TGCGCCAGCAGACGGACAGGGGGGAACACCGGGGAGCTGTTTTTT. The whole variable domain, filled in from reference TRBV5-1 and TRBJ2-2, reads KAGVTQTPRYLIKTRGQQVTLSCSPISGHRSVSWYQQTPGQGLQFLFEYFSETQRNKGNFPGRFSGRQFSNSRSEMNVSTLELGDSALYLCASRRTGGNTGELFFGEGSRLTVL.

This clone showed up just once. The chain couples TRBV2 to TRBJ2-7; D uncertain. The CDR3 runs 10 residues. Germline V gives CDR1 SNHLY, CDR2 FYNNEI. V dropped 8 bases and J dropped 6 bases, with 8 bases sitting between them. The chain's CDR3 is CASGETEQYF. The CDR3 DNA is TGTGCCAGCGGAGAGACCGAGCAGTACTTC.

The V gene is TRBV6-5, the J gene TRBJ2-7; 10 nucleotides line up with TRBD1. J gave up 6 bases and V 6 bases, and 5 bases lay outside the gene matches. The CDR3 spans 13 residues. Per the germline V gene, CDR1 is MNHEY and CDR2 is SVGAGI. The CDR3 coding sequence is TGTGCCAGCAGCCTGACAGGGGGCAGCGAGCAGTACTTC. It encodes CASSLTGGSEQYF.

This clone has a handful of counts. This rearrangement joins TRBV6-1 to TRBJ1-2, with D maybe TRBD1 (6 bases). This CDR3 is 13 amino acids long. The V end lost 6 bases, the J end lost 3 bases, and 11 bases lay between the germline ends. Looked up from germline, CDR1 is MNHNS and CDR2 is SASEGT. CDR3 sequence reads: CASRTPGDYGYTF. CDR3 in DNA: TGTGCCAGCAGAACCCCAGGGGACTATGGCTACACCTTC.

This clone came up a few times. This sequence joins TRBV19 and TRBJ1-1; TRBD1 might be the D (6 bases). The CDR3 has 12 amino acids. V was shortened by 6 bases and J by 3 bases, with 8 bases between the two germline ends. CDR1 and CDR2 (germline): LNHDA, SQIVND (reference sequence). CDR3 in amino acids: CASRQGDTEAFF. CDR3 DNA: TGTGCCAGTAGACAGGGTGACACTGAAGCTTTCTTT.

The genes are TRBV2 and TRBJ1-6; 7 bases are a match to TRBD1. Per the germline V gene, CDR1 is SNHLY and CDR2 is FYNNEI. The length of the CDR3 is 14 residues. Trimming took 6 bases from V and 10 from J; bases not matched to a gene: 9. This CDR3 is CASSWDRSGSPLHF. The CDR3 DNA is TGTGCCAGCAGCTGGGACAGATCAGGCTCACCCCTCCACTTT.